This is a list of T cell receptor beta chains from one sample in a study of T cells in Graves' hyperthyroidism and ophthalmopathy. TCRdb independently ran MiXCR on the multiplex PCR reads; one entry per CDR3 protein. The table lists about 400,000 distinct CDR3 sequences, under 15% of them singletons, with 32% in the top ten. The sample taken for sequencing was blood. These receptors were collected from a woman aged 25-40 years with Graves' hyperthyroidism. Each CDR3 is given with its conserved first and last residue. Each record gives: J gene, V gene, CDR3 length, CDR3 protein.

j_gene: TRBJ1-1; v_gene: TRBV28; len: 15; CDR3aa: CASTHSGVGDTEAFF
j_gene: TRBJ1-5; v_gene: TRBV12-3/TRBV12-4; len: 15; CDR3aa: CASSLAGGSNQPQHF
j_gene: TRBJ2-1; v_gene: TRBV24-1; len: 16; CDR3aa: CATSDPLAGESNEQFF
j_gene: TRBJ2-3; v_gene: TRBV29-1; len: 15; CDR3aa: CSVTAVGAPTDTQYF
j_gene: TRBJ2-1; v_gene: TRBV6-1; len: 13; CDR3aa: CASTSSPGHEQFF
j_gene: TRBJ1-1; v_gene: TRBV27; len: 12; CDR3aa: CASIGLGPEAFF
j_gene: TRBJ2-1; v_gene: TRBV20-1; len: 13; CDR3aa: CSARQDAYNEQFF
j_gene: TRBJ2-5; v_gene: TRBV29-1; len: 14; CDR3aa: CSVELDRGKETQYF
j_gene: TRBJ2-5; v_gene: TRBV18; len: 12; CDR3aa: CASSPPEETQYF
j_gene: TRBJ2-1; v_gene: TRBV7-2; len: 16; CDR3aa: CASSPTRGGPYNEQFF
j_gene: TRBJ2-5; v_gene: TRBV2; len: 18; CDR3aa: CASRSGGGYIPPEETQYF
j_gene: TRBJ2-5; v_gene: TRBV24-1; len: 15; CDR3aa: CATSDSSGGPETQYF
j_gene: TRBJ2-6; v_gene: TRBV28; len: 15; CDR3aa: CASSSLAGGANVLTF
j_gene: TRBJ2-1; v_gene: TRBV20-1; len: 13; CDR3aa: CSANLAGGNEQFF
j_gene: TRBJ2-7; v_gene: TRBV7-2; len: 14; CDR3aa: CASSLASMSYEQYF
j_gene: TRBJ2-2; v_gene: TRBV19; len: 16; CDR3aa: CASIGYQGANTGELFF
j_gene: TRBJ2-4; v_gene: TRBV5-1; len: 13; CDR3aa: CASSLAPQNIQYF
j_gene: TRBJ2-1; v_gene: TRBV20-1; len: 18; CDR3aa: CSATRGGGAGSSYNEQFF
j_gene: TRBJ2-2; v_gene: TRBV5-1; len: 14; CDR3aa: CASSGQGPTGELFF
j_gene: TRBJ2-7; v_gene: TRBV9; len: 14; CDR3aa: CASARTSPSYEQYF
j_gene: TRBJ2-7; v_gene: TRBV28; len: 15; CDR3aa: CASSLGGPKDDEQYF
j_gene: TRBJ2-1; v_gene: TRBV5-1; len: 15; CDR3aa: CASSLVRGVHNEQFF
j_gene: TRBJ2-1; v_gene: TRBV10-1; len: 15; CDR3aa: CASSDRGSSYNEQFF
j_gene: TRBJ2-7; v_gene: TRBV29-1; len: 14; CDR3aa: CSVRELAGGREQYF
j_gene: TRBJ2-5; v_gene: TRBV6-2/TRBV6-3; len: 17; CDR3aa: CASSYSRRDIKLETQYF
j_gene: TRBJ2-3; v_gene: TRBV29-1; len: 15; CDR3aa: CSVERLAGGGGTQYF
j_gene: TRBJ1-5; v_gene: TRBV20-1; len: 15; CDR3aa: CSARGAVSANQPQHF
j_gene: TRBJ2-5; v_gene: TRBV5-1; len: 12; CDR3aa: CASSEARESQYF
j_gene: TRBJ2-1; v_gene: TRBV5-8; len: 12; CDR3aa: CASSWGLAEQFF
j_gene: TRBJ2-5; v_gene: TRBV7-2; len: 15; CDR3aa: CASSFWTGGIVTQYF
j_gene: TRBJ2-7; v_gene: TRBV29-1; len: 13; CDR3aa: CSVRLAATYEQYF
j_gene: TRBJ1-2; v_gene: TRBV24-1; len: 14; CDR3aa: CATSDPPGVDGYTF
j_gene: TRBJ1-5; v_gene: TRBV28; len: 14; CDR3aa: CASRTPRGRQPQHF
j_gene: TRBJ1-3; v_gene: TRBV3-1; len: 17; CDR3aa: CASSQALSLDSGNTIYF
j_gene: TRBJ1-2; v_gene: TRBV29-1; len: 12; CDR3aa: CSVEDFGYGYTF
j_gene: TRBJ2-3; v_gene: TRBV9; len: 15; CDR3aa: CASSVGVWGTDTQYF
j_gene: TRBJ1-1; v_gene: TRBV5-1; len: 12; CDR3aa: CASSSGNTEAFF
j_gene: TRBJ1-5; v_gene: TRBV7-3; len: 14; CDR3aa: CASSLRSGDQPQHF
j_gene: TRBJ2-1; v_gene: TRBV20-1; len: 15; CDR3aa: CSARVRDYDNSEQFF
j_gene: TRBJ1-2; v_gene: TRBV6-1; len: 11; CDR3aa: CASSDRYGYTF
j_gene: TRBJ2-5; v_gene: TRBV9; len: 14; CDR3aa: CASSVGDGGETQYF
j_gene: TRBJ2-5; v_gene: TRBV24-1; len: 15; CDR3aa: CATSDSRTGGETQYF
j_gene: TRBJ2-5; v_gene: TRBV4-1; len: 18; CDR3aa: CASSQEEGLAGDQETQYF
j_gene: TRBJ1-2; v_gene: TRBV20-1; len: 13; CDR3aa: CSARDGTGYGYTF
j_gene: TRBJ2-7; v_gene: TRBV5-1; len: 14; CDR3aa: CASSLGQGIDEQYF
j_gene: TRBJ1-6; v_gene: TRBV20-1; len: 16; CDR3aa: CSARGRGGSYNSPLHF
j_gene: TRBJ2-2; v_gene: TRBV9; len: 18; CDR3aa: CASSAFSGTSGRSGELFF